This T cell receptor beta chain derives from a study of cytomegalovirus exposure and HLA in healthy donors (dated by TCRdb to between 2016 and 2019). Looking at the study overall: According to a later analysis, one platform produced both the roughly 120 validation repertoires and the 666 repertoires of the first cohort. The aim of the study was to test whether cataloging public T cell receptors could identify signatures of past pathogen exposure. A separate validation cohort of over a hundred different subjects was used in addition to the approximately 640-subject first cohort. To predict cytomegalovirus infection status, the study combined high-throughput TCR immunosequencing, statistical association of individual TCRs with disease status, and machine learning.

To note about this clone: This clone's antigen is unknown. One base away there is no much larger clone; base qualities are not given.

On the study overall, not on this receptor specifically: Most TCR sequences were seen in very few donors, while some public TCRs were found in many individuals. In the study, roughly 160 TCR beta chains were listed as associated with cytomegalovirus. Of the cluster scores, 90% to 95% were above 0 in a later analysis, which found that TCRs clustered in the first cohort also tended to co-occur in the 120 validation repertoires. A later analysis had no HLA typing for the validation cohort, so co-occurrence there was scored across all 130 or so repertoires. In vitro tests confirmed that a few of the cytomegalovirus-associated TCR beta chains recognize cytomegalovirus antigens. It was suggested by the authors that the approach could potentially be generalized to other disease states and immunological phenotypes. The classifier was reported to diagnose cytomegalovirus status with high specificity and sensitivity in both the original cohort and the validation cohort.

Library method: the immunoSEQ multiplex PCR assay. As for how the authors treated the data: To diagnose cytomegalovirus status from the catalog of TCR beta chain sequences, a statistical classification framework was built. TCRdb retrieved this table from immuneACCESS and kept in-frame rearrangements only. Not all clones are present; in checked studies, unresolved V genes account for under half, and no reason is known for the remainder. The V and J calls and clone size were taken over from that table, and D and trimming were inferred from the DNA. This sample has roughly 65,000 clones in its table, and roughly 92% of those were observed once. The leading ten clones occupy roughly 5.3% of the sample. The donors belonged to the validation cohort of roughly 120 subjects, which was separate from the roughly 670-subject first cohort. The germline V gene provides CDR1 SGDLS and CDR2 YYNGEE. At the junction V is shortened by 0 bases and J by 2 bases, with 8 bases in between. The CDR3 covers 14 residues, taking in both the cysteine and the phenylalanine. Of the read, only the CDR3 DNA is kept; its 42 bases are in frame from base 1.

What was sequenced was PBMCs. The clonotype comes from a man younger than 35 in good health and CMV-seropositive. The chain is assembled from TRBV9 and TRBJ1-2, with a tentative D gene TRBD1 over 6 matching bases. The bases read TGTGCCAGCAGCGTAGAAGGGGGAAACTATGGCTACACCTTC. This gives the protein CASSVEGGNYGYTF.